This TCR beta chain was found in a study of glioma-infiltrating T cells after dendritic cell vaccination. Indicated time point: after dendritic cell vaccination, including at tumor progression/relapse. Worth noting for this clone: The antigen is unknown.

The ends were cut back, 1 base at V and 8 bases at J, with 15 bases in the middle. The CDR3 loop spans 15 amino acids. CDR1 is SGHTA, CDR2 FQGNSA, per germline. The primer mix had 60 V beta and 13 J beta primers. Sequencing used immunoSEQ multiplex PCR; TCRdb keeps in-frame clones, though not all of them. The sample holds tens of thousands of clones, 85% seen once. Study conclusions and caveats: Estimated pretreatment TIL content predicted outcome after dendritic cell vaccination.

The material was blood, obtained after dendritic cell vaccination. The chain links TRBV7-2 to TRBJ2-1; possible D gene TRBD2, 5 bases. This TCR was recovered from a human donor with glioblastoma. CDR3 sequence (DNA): TGTGCCAGCAGCTTAGGGCCCGGAGGAGTGGATGAGCAGTTCTTC. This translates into CASSLGPGGVDEQFF.